The entry that follows covers one TCR beta chain sequence. The antigen is not known. This specimen comes from a study of long-term antiretroviral therapy in people with HIV. The wider study: In the earliest collections, sampling predates the 2015 immediate-ART recommendation by about a decade.

The CDR3 has 13 amino acids. Looked up from germline, CDR1 is SQVTM and CDR2 is ANQGSEA. Germline trimming cut 6 bases from V and 7 bases from J; bases unmatched to any gene: 10. Study-wide findings and caveats: Patients on ART gained diversity, which nonetheless stayed below transplant donor controls.

Researchers ran immunoSEQ v3.0 at survey level. The protocol was immunoSEQ multiplex PCR, while the TCRdb copy is restricted to in-frame clones and leaves out a portion. This table holds 15,000 to 20,000 clones, 85% to 90% found once. The sequence derives from a man aged 50 to 59 with HIV. The chain combines TRBV29-1 with TRBJ1-2, with 8 bases fitting TRBD1. The sample was unsorted PBMCs, taken 4.2 years after starting antiretroviral therapy. The CDR3 bases are TGCAGCGTCGCGGGGCAGGGGGCCGGTGGCTACACCTTC. As protein: CSVAGQGAGGYTF. The full variable domain, completed using reference TRBV29-1 and TRBJ1-2, is SAVISQKPSRDICQRGTSLTIQCQVDSQVTMMFWYRQQPGQSLTLIATANQGSEATYESGFVIDKFPISRPNLTFSTLTVSNMSPEDSSIYLCSVAGQGAGGYTFGSGTRLTVV.